This TCR beta chain was sequenced for a study of identical twins. After template switching added a universal primer site, the resulting cDNA carried unique molecular identifiers. TCRdb passed the 5' RACE reads through MiXCR, listing each CDR3 protein once. The data contain roughly 690,000 distinct CDR3 sequences, 21% of them singletons. The CDR3 extends over 13 amino acids. Trimming removed 6 bases from V and 4 bases from J, with 13 bases in between. Germline V CDR1 and CDR2: SNHLY, FYNNEI. These data were likewise used in another study, on T cells expressing NK-cell markers. That paper states: A few donors' CD3+CD56-NKG2C+ cells were dominated by the same clonotypes.

This clonotype was obtained from a woman aged 18 to 35 in good health. The source material was PBMCs. This chain connects TRBV2 to TRBJ2-7, with D possibly TRBD1 on 6 matching bases. As DNA, the CDR3 is TGTGCCAGCAGGGTATATACAGGGTACGAGCAGTACTTC. Its translation: CASRVYTGYEQYF. The full variable domain, with the rest looked up from reference TRBV2 and TRBJ2-7, is EPEVTQTPSHQVTQMGQEVILRCVPISNHLYFYWYRQILGQKVEFLVSFYNNEISEKSEIFDDQFSVERPDGSNFTLKIRSTKLEDSAMYFCASRVYTGYEQYFGPGTRLTVT.